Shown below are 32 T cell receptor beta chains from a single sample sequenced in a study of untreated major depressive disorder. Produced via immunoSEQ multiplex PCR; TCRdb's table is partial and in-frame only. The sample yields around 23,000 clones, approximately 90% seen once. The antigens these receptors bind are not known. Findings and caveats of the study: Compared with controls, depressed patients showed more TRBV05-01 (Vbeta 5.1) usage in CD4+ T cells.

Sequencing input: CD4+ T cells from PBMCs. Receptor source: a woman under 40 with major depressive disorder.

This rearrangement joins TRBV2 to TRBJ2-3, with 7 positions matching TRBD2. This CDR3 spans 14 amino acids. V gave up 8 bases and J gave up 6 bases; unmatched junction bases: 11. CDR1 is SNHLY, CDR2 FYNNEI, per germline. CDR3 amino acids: CASRRAGVVDTQYF. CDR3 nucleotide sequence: TGTGCCAGCCGACGGGCGGGAGTCGTGGATACGCAGTATTTT.

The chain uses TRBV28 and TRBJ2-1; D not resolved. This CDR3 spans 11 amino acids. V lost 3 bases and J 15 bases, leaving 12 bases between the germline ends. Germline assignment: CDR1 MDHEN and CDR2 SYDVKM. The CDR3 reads CASSFSQVWFF. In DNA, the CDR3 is TGTGCCAGCAGTTTCTCGCAGGTATGGTTCTTC.

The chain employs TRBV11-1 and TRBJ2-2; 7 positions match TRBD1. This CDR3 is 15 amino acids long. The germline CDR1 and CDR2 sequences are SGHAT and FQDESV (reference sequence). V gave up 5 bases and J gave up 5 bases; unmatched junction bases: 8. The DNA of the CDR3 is TGTGCCAGCAGCGCTTACAGGGGATGGACCGGGGAGCTGTTTTTT. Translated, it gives CASSAYRGWTGELFF.

The CDR3 is CASSFLKKWGEQYF. The DNA for the CDR3 is TGTGCCAGCAGCTTCTTGAAGAAGTGGGGCGAGCAGTACTTC. V and J are TRBV7-2 and TRBJ2-7; D remains unclear. V was clipped by 3 bases and J by 6 bases, with 15 bases between them. The CDR3 contains 14 residues. Germline-derived CDR1 and CDR2 are SGHTA and FQGNSA.

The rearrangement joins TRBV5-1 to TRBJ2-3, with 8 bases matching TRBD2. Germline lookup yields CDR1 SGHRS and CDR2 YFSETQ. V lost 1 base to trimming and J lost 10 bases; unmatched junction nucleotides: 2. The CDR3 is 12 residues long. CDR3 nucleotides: TGCGCCAGCAGCTTGAGTAGCGGGGCGCAGTATTTT. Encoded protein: CASSLSSGAQYF.

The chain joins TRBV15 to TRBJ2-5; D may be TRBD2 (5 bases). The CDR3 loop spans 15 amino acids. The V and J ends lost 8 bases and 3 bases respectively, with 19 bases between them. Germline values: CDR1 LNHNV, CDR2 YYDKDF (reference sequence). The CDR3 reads CATARGSSWEETQYF. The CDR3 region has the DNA TGTGCCACCGCTCGGGGTAGTAGTTGGGAAGAGACCCAGTACTTC.

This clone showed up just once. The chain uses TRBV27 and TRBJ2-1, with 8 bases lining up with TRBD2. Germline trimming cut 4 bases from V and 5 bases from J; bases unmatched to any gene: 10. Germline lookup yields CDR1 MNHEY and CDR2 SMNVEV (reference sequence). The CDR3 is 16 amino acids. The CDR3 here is CASSWGSRTSHNEQFF. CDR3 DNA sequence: TGTGCCAGCAGTTGGGGGTCGCGGACTAGCCACAATGAGCAGTTCTTC.

In nucleotides, the CDR3 is TGTGCCAGCAGCTTGGGGCAGAAGGGAAATGAGCAGTTCTTC. It specifies CASSLGQKGNEQFF. V gene TRBV5-6 combines with J gene TRBJ2-1; D is unresolved. This CDR3 has 14 amino acids. V lost 0 bases to trimming and J lost 7 bases, with 11 bases between them. Germline V CDR1 and CDR2: SGHDT, YYEEEE.

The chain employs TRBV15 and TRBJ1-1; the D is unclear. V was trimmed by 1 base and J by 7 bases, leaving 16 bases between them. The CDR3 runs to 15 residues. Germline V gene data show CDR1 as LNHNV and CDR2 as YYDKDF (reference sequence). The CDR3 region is CATSRGASPAGEAFF. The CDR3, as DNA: TGTGCCACCAGCAGAGGGGCCAGCCCCGCCGGTGAAGCTTTCTTT.

CDR3 sequence (DNA): TGTGCCAGCAGCCCTCAGGGGTGGGAGACCCAGTACTTC. Protein sequence: CASSPQGWETQYF. The gene calls are TRBV9 and TRBJ2-5; perhaps TRBD1 as D (6 bases). V was pared by 4 bases and J by 5 bases, with 12 bases between. CDR1 and CDR2 from the germline V gene are SGDLS and YYNGEE. CDR3 length: 13 amino acids.

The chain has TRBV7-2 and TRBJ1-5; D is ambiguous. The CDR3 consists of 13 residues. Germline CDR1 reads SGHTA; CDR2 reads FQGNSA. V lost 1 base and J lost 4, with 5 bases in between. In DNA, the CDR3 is TGTGCCAGCAGCTTAGGCCTAAATCAGCCCCAGCATTTT. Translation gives CASSLGLNQPQHF.

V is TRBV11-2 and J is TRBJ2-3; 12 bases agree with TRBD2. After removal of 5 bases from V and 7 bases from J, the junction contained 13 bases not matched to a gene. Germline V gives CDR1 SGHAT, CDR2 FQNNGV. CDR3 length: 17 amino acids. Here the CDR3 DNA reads TGTGCCAGCAGCCCACACCTAGCGGGGGGGGGTAGTAATACGCAGTATTTT. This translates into CASSPHLAGGGSNTQYF.

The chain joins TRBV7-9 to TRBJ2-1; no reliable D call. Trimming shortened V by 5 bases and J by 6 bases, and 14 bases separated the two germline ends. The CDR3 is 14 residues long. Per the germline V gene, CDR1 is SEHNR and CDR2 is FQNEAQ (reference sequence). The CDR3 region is CASSKDTMLNEQFF. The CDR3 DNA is TGTGCCAGCAGCAAGGATACGATGCTCAATGAGCAGTTCTTC.

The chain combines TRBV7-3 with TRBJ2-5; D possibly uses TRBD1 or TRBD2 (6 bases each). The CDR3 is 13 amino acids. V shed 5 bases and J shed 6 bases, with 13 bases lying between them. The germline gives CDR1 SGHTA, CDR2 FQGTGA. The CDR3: CASSPSGGQTQYF. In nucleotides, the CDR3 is TGTGCCAGCAGCCCTAGTGGGGGGCAGACCCAGTACTTC.

This CDR3 reads CASSLQVTYEQYF. Written as DNA, the CDR3 is TGTGCCAGCAGCTTGCAGGTCACCTACGAGCAGTACTTC. V gene TRBV7-9 combines with J gene TRBJ2-7; D is unclear. The CDR3 sequence is 13 residues long. V was shortened by 3 bases and J by 2 bases, with 8 bases between the two germline ends. Germline V CDR1 and CDR2: SEHNR, FQNEAQ (reference sequence).

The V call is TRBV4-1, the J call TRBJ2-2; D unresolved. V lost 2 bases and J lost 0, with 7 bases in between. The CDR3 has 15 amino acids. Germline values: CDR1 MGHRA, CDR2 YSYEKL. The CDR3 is CASSQPTANTGELFF. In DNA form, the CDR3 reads TGCGCCAGCAGCCAACCCACAGCGAACACCGGGGAGCTGTTTTTT.

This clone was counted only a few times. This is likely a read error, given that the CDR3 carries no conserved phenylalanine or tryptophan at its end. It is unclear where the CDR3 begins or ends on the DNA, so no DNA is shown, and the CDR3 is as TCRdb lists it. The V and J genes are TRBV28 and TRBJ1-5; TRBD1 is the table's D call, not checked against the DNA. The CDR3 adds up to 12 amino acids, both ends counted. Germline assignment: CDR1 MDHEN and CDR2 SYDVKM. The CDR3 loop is CASSAADRKYML.

DNA of the CDR3: TGTGCCAGCAGCTTCACTAGCGCAAGCTACGAGCAGTACTTC. Its translation is CASSFTSASYEQYF. V usage is TRBV28 and J usage is TRBJ2-7, with TRBD2 matching 7 bases. The CDR3 is 14 residues long. In germline, CDR1 is MDHEN, CDR2 SYDVKM. Trimming at V came to 6 bases and at J to 3 bases, leaving 8 bases not matched to a gene.

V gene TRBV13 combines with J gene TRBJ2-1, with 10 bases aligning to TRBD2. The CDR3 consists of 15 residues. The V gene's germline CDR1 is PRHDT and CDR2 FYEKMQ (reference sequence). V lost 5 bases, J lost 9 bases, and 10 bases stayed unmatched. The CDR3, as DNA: TGTGCCAGCAGCCCCCGACTAGCGGGTGTTTCTGAGCAGTTCTTC. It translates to CASSPRLAGVSEQFF.

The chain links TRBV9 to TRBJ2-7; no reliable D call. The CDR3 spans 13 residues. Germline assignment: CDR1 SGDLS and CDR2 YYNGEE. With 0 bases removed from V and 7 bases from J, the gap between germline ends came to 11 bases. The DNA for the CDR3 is TGTGCCAGCAGCGTAGGCCCCGATGGGGAGCAGTACTTC. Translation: CASSVGPDGEQYF.

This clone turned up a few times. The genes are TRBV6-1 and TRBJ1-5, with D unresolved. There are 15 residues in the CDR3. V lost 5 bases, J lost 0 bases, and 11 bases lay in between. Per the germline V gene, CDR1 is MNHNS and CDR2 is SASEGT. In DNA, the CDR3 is TGTGCCAGCAGTTCTGACCCATATAGCAATCAGCCCCAGCATTTT. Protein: CASSSDPYSNQPQHF.

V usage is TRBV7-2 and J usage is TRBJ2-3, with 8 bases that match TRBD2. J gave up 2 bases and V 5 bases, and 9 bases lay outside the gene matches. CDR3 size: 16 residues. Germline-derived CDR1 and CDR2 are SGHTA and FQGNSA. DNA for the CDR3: TGTGCCAGCAGCACCGGGACTAGTGGGATCACAGATACGCAGTATTTT. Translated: CASSTGTSGITDTQYF.

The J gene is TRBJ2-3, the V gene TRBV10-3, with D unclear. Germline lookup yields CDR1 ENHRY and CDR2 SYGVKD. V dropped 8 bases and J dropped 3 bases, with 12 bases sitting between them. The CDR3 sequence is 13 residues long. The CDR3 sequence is CAIRGRTTDTQYF. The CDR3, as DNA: TGTGCCATCCGAGGCAGAACAACAGATACGCAGTATTTT.

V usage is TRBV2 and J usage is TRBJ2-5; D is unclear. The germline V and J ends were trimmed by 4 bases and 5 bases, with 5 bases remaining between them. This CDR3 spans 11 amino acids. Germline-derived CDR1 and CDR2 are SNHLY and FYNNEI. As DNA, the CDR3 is TGTGCCAGCAGTGGATTGGAGACCCAGTACTTC. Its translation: CASSGLETQYF.

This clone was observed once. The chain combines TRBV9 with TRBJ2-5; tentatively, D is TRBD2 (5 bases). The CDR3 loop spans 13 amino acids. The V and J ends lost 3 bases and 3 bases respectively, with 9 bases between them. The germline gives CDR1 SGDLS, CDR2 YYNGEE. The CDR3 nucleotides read TGTGCCAGCAGCGCCGGGGTAGAAGAGACCCAGTACTTC. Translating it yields CASSAGVEETQYF.

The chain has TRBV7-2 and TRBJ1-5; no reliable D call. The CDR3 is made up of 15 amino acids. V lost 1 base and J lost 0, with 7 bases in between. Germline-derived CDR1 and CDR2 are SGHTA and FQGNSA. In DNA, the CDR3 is TGTGCCAGCAGCTTAGAAGCAGGTAGCAATCAGCCCCAGCATTTT. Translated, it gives CASSLEAGSNQPQHF.

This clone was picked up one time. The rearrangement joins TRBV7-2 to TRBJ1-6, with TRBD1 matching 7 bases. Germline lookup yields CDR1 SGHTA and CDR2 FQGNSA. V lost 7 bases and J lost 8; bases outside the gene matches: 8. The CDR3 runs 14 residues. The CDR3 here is CASTQGQIYSPLHF. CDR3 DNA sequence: TGTGCCAGCACCCAGGGACAGATTTATTCACCCCTCCACTTT.

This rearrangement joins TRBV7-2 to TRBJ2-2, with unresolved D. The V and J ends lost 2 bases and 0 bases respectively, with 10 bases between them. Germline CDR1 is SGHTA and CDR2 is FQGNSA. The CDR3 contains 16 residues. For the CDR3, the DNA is TGTGCCAGCAGCTTACATTCACCGACGAACACCGGGGAGCTGTTTTTT. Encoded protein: CASSLHSPTNTGELFF.

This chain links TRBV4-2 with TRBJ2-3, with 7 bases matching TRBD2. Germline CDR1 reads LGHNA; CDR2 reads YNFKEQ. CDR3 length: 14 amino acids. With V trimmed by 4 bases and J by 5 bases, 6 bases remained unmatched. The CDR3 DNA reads TGTGCCAGCAGCCCCAGCGGGACGGTAGATACGCAGTATTTT. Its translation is CASSPSGTVDTQYF.

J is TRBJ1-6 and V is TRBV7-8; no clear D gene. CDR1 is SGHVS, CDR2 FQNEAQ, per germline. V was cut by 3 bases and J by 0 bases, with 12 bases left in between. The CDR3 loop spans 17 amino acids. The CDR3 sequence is CASSFTRRSSYNSPLHF. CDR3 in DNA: TGTGCCAGCAGCTTTACGCGGCGGAGCTCCTATAATTCACCCCTCCACTTT.

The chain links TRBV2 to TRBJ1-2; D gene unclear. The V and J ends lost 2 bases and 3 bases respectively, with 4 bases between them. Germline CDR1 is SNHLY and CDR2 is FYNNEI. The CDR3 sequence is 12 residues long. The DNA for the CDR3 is TGTGCCAGCAGTGAATCGGACTATGGCTACACCTTC. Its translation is CASSESDYGYTF.

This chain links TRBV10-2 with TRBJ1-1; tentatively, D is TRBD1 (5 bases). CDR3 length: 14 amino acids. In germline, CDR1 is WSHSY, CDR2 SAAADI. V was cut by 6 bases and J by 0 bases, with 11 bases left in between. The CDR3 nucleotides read TGCGCCAGCAGAGTATCACAGGTGAACACTGAAGCTTTCTTT. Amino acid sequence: CASRVSQVNTEAFF.